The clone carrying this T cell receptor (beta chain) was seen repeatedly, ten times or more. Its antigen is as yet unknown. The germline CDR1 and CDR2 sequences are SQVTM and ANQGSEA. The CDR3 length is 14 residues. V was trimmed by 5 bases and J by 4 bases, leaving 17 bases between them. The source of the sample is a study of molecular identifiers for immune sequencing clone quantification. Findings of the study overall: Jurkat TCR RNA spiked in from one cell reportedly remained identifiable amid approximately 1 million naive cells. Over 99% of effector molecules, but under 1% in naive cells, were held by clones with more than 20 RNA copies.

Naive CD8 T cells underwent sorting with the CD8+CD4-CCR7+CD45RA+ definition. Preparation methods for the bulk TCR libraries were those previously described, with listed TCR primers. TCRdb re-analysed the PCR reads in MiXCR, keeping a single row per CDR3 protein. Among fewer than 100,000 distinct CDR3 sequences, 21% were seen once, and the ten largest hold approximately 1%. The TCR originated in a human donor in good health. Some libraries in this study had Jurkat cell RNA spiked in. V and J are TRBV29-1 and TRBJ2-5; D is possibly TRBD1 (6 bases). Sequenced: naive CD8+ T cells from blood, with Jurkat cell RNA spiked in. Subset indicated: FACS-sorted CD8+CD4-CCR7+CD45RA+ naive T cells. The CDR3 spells CSVMTGPIRETQYF. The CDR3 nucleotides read TGCAGCGTTATGACAGGCCCAATTCGAGAGACCCAGTACTTC.